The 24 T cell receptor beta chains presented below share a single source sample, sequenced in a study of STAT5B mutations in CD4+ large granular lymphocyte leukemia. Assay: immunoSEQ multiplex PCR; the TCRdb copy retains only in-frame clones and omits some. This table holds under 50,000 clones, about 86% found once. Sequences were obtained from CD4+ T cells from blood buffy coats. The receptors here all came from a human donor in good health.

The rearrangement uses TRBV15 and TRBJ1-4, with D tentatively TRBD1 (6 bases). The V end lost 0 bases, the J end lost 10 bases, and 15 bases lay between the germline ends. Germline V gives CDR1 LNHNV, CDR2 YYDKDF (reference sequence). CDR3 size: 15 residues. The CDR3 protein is CATSRDEAGVAKLFF. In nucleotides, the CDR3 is TGTGCCACCAGCAGAGATGAGGCAGGGGTCGCAAAACTGTTTTTT. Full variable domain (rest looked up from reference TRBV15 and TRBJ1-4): DAMVIQNPRYQVTQFGKPVTLSCSQTLNHNVMYWYQQKSSQAPKLLFHYYDKDFNNEADTPDNFQSRRPNTSFCFLDIRSPGLGDTAMYLCATSRDEAGVAKLFFGSGTQLSVL.

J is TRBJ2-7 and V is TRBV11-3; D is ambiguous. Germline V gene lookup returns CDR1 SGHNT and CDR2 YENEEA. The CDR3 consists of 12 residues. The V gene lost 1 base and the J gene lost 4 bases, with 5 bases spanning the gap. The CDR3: CASSLARYEQYF. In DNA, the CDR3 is TGTGCCAGCAGCTTAGCCCGTTACGAGCAGTACTTC.

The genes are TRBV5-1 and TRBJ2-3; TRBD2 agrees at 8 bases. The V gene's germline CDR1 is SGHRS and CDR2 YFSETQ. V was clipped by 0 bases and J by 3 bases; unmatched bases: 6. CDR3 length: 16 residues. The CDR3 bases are TGCGCCAGCAGCTTGGGTCCGGGAGGGACGACAGATACGCAGTATTTT. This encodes CASSLGPGGTTDTQYF.

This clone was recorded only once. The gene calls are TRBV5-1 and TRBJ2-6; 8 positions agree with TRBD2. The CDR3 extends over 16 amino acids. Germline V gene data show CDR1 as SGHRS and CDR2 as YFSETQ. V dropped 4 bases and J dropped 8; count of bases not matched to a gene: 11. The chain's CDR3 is CASSPGRGGGSNVLTF. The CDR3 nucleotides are TGCGCCAGCAGCCCCGGTCGGGGGGGCGGGTCCAACGTCCTGACTTTC.

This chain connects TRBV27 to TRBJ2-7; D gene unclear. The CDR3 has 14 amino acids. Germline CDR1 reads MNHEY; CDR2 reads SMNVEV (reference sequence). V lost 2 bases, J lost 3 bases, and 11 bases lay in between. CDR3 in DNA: TGTGCCAGCAGTTTACGTCCAGATTACTACGAGCAGTACTTC. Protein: CASSLRPDYYEQYF.

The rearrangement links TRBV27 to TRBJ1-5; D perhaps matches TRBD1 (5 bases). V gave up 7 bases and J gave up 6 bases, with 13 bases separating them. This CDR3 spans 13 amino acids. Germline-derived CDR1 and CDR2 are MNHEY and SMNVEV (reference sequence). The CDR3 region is CASKGAGRQPQHF. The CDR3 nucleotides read TGTGCCAGCAAAGGGGCTGGACGTCAGCCCCAGCATTTT.

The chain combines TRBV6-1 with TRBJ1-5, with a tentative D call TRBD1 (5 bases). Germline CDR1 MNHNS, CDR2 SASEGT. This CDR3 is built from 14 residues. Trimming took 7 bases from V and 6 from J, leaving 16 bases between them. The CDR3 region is CASTDNGGGQPQHF. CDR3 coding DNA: TGTGCCAGCACGGACAATGGTGGGGGTCAGCCCCAGCATTTT.

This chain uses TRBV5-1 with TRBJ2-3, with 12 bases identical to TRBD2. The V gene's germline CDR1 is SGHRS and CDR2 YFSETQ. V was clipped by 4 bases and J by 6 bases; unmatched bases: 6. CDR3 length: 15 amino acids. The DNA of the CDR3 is TGCGCCAGCAGCCCCGGACTAGCGGGGTTGGATACGCAGTATTTT. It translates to CASSPGLAGLDTQYF. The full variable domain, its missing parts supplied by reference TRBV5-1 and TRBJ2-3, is KAGVTQTPRYLIKTRGQQVTLSCSPISGHRSVSWYQQTPGQGLQFLFEYFSETQRNKGNFPGRFSGRQFSNSRSEMNVSTLELGDSALYLCASSPGLAGLDTQYFGPGTRLTVL.

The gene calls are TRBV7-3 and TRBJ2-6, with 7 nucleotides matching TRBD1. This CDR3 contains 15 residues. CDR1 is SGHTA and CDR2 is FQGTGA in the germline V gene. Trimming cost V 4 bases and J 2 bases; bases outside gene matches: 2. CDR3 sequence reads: CASSSTGAGANVLTF. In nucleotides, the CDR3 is TGTGCCAGCAGCTCAACAGGGGCTGGGGCCAACGTCCTGACTTTC.

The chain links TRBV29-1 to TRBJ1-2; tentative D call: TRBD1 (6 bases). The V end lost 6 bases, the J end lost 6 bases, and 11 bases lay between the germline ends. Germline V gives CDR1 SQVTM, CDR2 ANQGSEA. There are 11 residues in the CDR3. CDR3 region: CSVEGGDGYTF. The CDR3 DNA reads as TGCAGCGTCGAGGGGGGTGATGGCTACACCTTC.

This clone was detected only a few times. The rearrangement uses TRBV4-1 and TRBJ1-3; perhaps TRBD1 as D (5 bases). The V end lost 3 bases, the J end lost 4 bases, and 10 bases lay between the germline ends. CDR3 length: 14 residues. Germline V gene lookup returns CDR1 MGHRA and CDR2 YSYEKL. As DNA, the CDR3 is TGCGCCAGCAGCCAGGGGGATCCCGGAAACACCATATATTTT. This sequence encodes CASSQGDPGNTIYF.

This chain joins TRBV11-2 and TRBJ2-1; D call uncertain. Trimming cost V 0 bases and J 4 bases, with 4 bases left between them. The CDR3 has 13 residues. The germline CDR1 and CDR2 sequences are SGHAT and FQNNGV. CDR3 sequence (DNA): TGTGCCAGCAGCTTAGACGGGTACAATGAGCAGTTCTTC. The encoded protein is CASSLDGYNEQFF.

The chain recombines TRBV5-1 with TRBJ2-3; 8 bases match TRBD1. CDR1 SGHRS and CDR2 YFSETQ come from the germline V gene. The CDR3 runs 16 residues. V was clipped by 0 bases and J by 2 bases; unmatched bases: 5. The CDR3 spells CASSLGTGGFTDTQYF. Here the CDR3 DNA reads TGCGCCAGCAGCTTGGGCACAGGGGGTTTCACAGATACGCAGTATTTT.

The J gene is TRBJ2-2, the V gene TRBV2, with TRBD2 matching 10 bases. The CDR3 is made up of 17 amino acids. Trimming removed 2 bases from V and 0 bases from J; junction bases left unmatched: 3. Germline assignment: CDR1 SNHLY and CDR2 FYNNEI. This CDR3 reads CASSELAGETNTGELFF. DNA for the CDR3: TGTGCCAGCAGTGAACTAGCGGGAGAAACGAACACCGGGGAGCTGTTTTTT.

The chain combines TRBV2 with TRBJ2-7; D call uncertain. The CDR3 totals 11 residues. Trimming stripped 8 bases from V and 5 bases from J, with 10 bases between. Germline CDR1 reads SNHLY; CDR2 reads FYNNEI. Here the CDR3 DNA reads TGTGCCAGCCTCAGTTCCCACGAGCAGTACTTC. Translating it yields CASLSSHEQYF.

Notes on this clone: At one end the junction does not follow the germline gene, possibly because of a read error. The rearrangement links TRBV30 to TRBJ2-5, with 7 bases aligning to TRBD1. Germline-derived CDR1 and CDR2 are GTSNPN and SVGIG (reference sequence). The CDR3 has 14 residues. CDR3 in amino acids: CAWSMGQNQGTQYF. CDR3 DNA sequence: TGTGCCTGGAGTATGGGACAGAACCAAGGGACCCAGTACTTC. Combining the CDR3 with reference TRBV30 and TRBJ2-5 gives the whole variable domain SQTIHQWPATLVQPVGSPLSLECTVEGTSNPNLYWYRQAAGRGLQLLFYSVGIGQISSEVPQNLSASRPQDRQFILSSKKLLLSDSGFYLCAWSMGQNQGTQYFGPGTRLLVL.

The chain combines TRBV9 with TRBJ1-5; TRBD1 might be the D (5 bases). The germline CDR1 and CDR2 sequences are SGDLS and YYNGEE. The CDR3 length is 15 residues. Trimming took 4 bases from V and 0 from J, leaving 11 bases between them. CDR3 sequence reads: CASSLQGSSNQPQHF. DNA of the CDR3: TGTGCCAGCAGCCTCCAGGGTAGTAGCAATCAGCCCCAGCATTTT.

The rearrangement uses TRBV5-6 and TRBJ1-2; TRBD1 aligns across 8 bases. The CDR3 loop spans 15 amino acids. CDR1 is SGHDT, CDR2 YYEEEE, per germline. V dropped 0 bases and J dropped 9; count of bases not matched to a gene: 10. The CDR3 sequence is CASSLAGATGVRYTF. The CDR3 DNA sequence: TGTGCCAGCAGCTTGGCCGGGGCGACAGGGGTGCGCTACACCTTC.

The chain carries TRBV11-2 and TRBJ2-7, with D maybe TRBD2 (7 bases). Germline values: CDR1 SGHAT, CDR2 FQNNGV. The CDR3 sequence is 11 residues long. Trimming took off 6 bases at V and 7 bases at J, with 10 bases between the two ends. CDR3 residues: CASRGGGEQYF. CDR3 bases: TGTGCCAGCAGAGGGGGGGGTGAGCAGTACTTC.

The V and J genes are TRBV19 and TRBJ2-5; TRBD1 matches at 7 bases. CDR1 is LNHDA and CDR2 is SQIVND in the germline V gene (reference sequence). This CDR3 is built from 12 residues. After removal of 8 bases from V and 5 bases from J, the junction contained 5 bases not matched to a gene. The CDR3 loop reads CASYRGKETQYF. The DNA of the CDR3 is TGTGCCAGTTACAGGGGAAAGGAGACCCAGTACTTC.

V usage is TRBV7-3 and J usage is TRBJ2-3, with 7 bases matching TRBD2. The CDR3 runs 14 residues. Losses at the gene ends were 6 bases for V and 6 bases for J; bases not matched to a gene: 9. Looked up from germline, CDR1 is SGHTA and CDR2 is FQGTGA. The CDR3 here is CASSPRTSSDTQYF. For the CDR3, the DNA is TGTGCCAGCAGTCCTCGGACTAGTTCGGATACGCAGTATTTT.

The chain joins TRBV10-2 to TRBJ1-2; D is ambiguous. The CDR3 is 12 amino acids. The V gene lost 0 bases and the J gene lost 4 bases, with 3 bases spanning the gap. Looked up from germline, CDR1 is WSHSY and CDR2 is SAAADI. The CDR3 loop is CASSESRYGYTF. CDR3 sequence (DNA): TGCGCCAGCAGTGAGTCGCGCTATGGCTACACCTTC.

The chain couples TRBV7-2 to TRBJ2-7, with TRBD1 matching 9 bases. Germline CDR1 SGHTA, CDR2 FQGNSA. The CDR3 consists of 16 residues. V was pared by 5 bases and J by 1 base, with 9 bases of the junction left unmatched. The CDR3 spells CASSPAWTGVSYEQYF. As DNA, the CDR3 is TGTGCCAGCAGCCCGGCCTGGACAGGGGTATCCTACGAGCAGTACTTC. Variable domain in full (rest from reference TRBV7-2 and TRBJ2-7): GAGVSQSPSNKVTEKGKDVELRCDPISGHTALYWYRQSLGQGLEFLIYFQGNSAPDKSGLPSDRFSAERTGGSVSTLTIQRTQQEDSAVYLCASSPAWTGVSYEQYFGPGTRLTVT.

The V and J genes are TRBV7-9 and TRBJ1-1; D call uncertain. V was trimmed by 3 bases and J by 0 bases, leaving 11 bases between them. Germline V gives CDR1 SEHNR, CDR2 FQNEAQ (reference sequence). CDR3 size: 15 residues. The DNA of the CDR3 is TGTGCCAGCAGCTTGGATGGCAGACTGAACACTGAAGCTTTCTTT. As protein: CASSLDGRLNTEAFF.